A selection of T cell receptor beta chains follows, all from one sample in a study of CD8+ T cells in alopecia areata. Generated by immunoSEQ multiplex PCR, the TCRdb table keeps only in-frame clones and is missing some. The sample records about 160,000 clones, 50% to 65% being singletons. The input for sequencing was CD4+ T cells sorted from blood, taken at week 24, from a patient treated with tofacitinib. The receptors derive from a human donor with alopecia areata. Both conserved end residues are part of each CDR3. Fields, in order: V gene, D gene, J gene, clone size, CDR3 DNA, CDR3 protein. D genes are given only for firm matches. Clone size is given for some rows only: seen once, a few or many times, or a class if the clone is expanded.

>TRBV14|NA|TRBJ2-5|NA
TGTGCCAGCAGCCAAGTTCCGGAGACCCAGTACTTC
CASSQVPETQYF
>TRBV30|TRBD1|TRBJ1-6|once
TGTGCCTGGTCGTCCAGACAGGGAAATTCACCCCTCCACTTT
CAWSSRQGNSPLHF
>TRBV30|NA|TRBJ2-5|NA
TGTGCCTTTCGGGACCGCGGCCAAGAGACCCAGTACTTC
CAFRDRGQETQYF
>TRBV6-5|NA|TRBJ1-2|NA
TGTGCCAGCAGTTACCGGCCTGACTATGGCTACACCTTC
CASSYRPDYGYTF
>TRBV4-1|TRBD1|TRBJ1-2|NA
TGCGCCAGCAGCCAAGAGGACAGGGGAAGTGGCTACACCTTC
CASSQEDRGSGYTF
>TRBV2|NA|TRBJ1-5|NA
TGTGCCAGCATGACGGATAGCAATCAGCCCCAGCATTTT
CASMTDSNQPQHF
>TRBV30|NA|TRBJ2-7|once
TGTGCCTGGAGGGGACCTTACGAGCAGTACTTC
CAWRGPYEQYF
>TRBV7-9|TRBD1|TRBJ1-2|few
TGTGCCAGCAGCACAGGGACAGGATGGGGCTACACCTTC
CASSTGTGWGYTF
>TRBV18|TRBD1|TRBJ2-5|few
TGTGCCAGCTCCCGAGGGACAGGGGGAAGAGAGACCCAGTACTTC
CASSRGTGGRETQYF
>TRBV7-2|TRBD2|TRBJ2-4|NA
TGTGCCAGCAGCCGATCACTAGCGGGGGGTACGGTTCAGTACTTC
CASSRSLAGGTVQYF
>TRBV30|NA|TRBJ1-2|few
TGTGCCTGGACGCACAGCATCGGCTACACCTTC
CAWTHSIGYTF
>TRBV30|NA|TRBJ2-7|NA
TGTGCCTGGAGTGTTGGAGACGCCTACGAGCAGTACTTC
CAWSVGDAYEQYF
>TRBV13|TRBD2|TRBJ2-5|NA
TGTGCCAGCAGTCGCGGGGGCCAAGAGACCCAGTACTTC
CASSRGGQETQYF
>TRBV5-1|NA|TRBJ2-5|NA
TGCGCCAGCAGCCCGGACCTAGCCGCCCAAGAGACCCAGTACTTC
CASSPDLAAQETQYF
>TRBV29-1|NA|TRBJ2-3|NA
TGCAGCGTTGATCTTCTACGGGAAGGGACAGATACGCAGTATTTT
CSVDLLREGTDTQYF
>TRBV6-5|NA|TRBJ1-2|few
TGTGCCAGCAGTTACGTAAACAGCGCGTATGGCTACACCTTC
CASSYVNSAYGYTF
>TRBV7-9|NA|TRBJ2-1|NA
TGTGCCAGCAGCTTAGGGGGGGAGCAGTTCTTC
CASSLGGEQFF
>TRBV6-5|NA|TRBJ2-5|NA
TGTGCCAGCAGTTATATGGGGGTTGGGACCCAGTACTTC
CASSYMGVGTQYF
>TRBV7-2|NA|TRBJ1-2|NA
TGTGCCAGCAGCTTGTCCCAGGGTATAGGCTACACCTTC
CASSLSQGIGYTF
>TRBV2|NA|TRBJ2-2|NA
TGTGCCAGCAGGGGTGAAACCGGGGAGCTGTTTTTT
CASRGETGELFF
>TRBV15|TRBD1|TRBJ1-2|few
TGTGCCACCAGCACCGACAGGGGGTCGTCTGGCTACACCTTC
CATSTDRGSSGYTF
>TRBV10-3|TRBD1|TRBJ1-2|few
TGTGCCATCAAGGGACAGGGTGGTAACTATGGCTACACCTTC
CAIKGQGGNYGYTF
>TRBV27|NA|TRBJ1-2|NA
TGTGCCAGCAGTTTAAAGGGTTCCTATGGCTACACCTTC
CASSLKGSYGYTF
>TRBV7-9|NA|TRBJ2-5|once
TGTGCCAGCAGCGCCCAACAGTACCAAGAGACCCAGTACTTC
CASSAQQYQETQYF
>TRBV5-4|TRBD2|TRBJ2-3|NA
TGTGCCAGCAGCCTGCGATTAGCGGGGGGTTCGTTCGCAGATACGCAGTATTTT
CASSLRLAGGSFADTQYF
>TRBV5-6|NA|TRBJ2-1|NA
TGTGCCAGCAGCCTAGGAGGACGAGACAATGAGCAGTTCTTC
CASSLGGRDNEQFF
>TRBV5-6|NA|TRBJ2-1|once
TGTGCCAGCAGTGCAACGTCCGGGCAAAGGAATGAGCAGTTCTTC
CASSATSGQRNEQFF
>TRBV7-9|NA|TRBJ2-7|NA
TGTGCCAGCAGCTTACCGCCCGGGGGCAAGGCGTACTTC
CASSLPPGGKAYF
>TRBV7-3|TRBD1|TRBJ1-6|NA
TGTGCCAGCAGCTTAATCCGGGGACAGGGCTCACCCCTCCACTTT
CASSLIRGQGSPLHF
>TRBV10-2|TRBD2|TRBJ2-7|NA
TGCGCCAGCAGTGAATCCGCGGGGGGCGTCGGCGAGCAGTACTTC
CASSESAGGVGEQYF
>TRBV15|TRBD2|TRBJ2-5|few
TGTGCCACCAGCCTGCGGGGGGGCGGAGAGACCCAGTACTTC
CATSLRGGGETQYF
>TRBV29-1|TRBD1|TRBJ1-1|NA
TGCAGCGTTGAAGTAGCATGGGACAGGGGTGCTTTCTTT
CSVEVAWDRGAFF
>TRBV5-4|TRBD1|TRBJ1-6|NA
TGTGCCAGCAGTTACTCGGGACAGAATTCACCCCTCCACTTT
CASSYSGQNSPLHF
>TRBV14|NA|TRBJ2-5|NA
TGTGCCAGCAGCCAAGGACCGAACCAAGAGACCCAGTACTTC
CASSQGPNQETQYF
>TRBV6-5|NA|TRBJ1-2|few
TGTGCCAGCAGTTACCCGGGGGGCTACACCTTC
CASSYPGGYTF
>TRBV11-3|NA|TRBJ1-5|NA
TGTGCCAGCAGCGAACAGGGAGGGGATCAGCCCCAGCATTTT
CASSEQGGDQPQHF
>TRBV27|NA|TRBJ1-6|NA
TGTGCCAGCAGTCCGCGCCTCAGGGTGGACAATTCACCCCTCCACTTT
CASSPRLRVDNSPLHF
>TRBV11-2|TRBD1|TRBJ1-1|NA
TGTGCCAGCAGCCCAGACAGGGCTAACACTGAAGCTTTCTTT
CASSPDRANTEAFF
>TRBV18|TRBD1|TRBJ2-3|NA
TGTGCCAGCTCACAGGACAGGGGGCTAGATACGCAGTATTTT
CASSQDRGLDTQYF
>TRBV29-1|TRBD1|TRBJ2-7|NA
TGCAGCGCCGTTGACGGCGGGACAGGGCTCCACGAGCAGTACTTC
CSAVDGGTGLHEQYF
>TRBV15|NA|TRBJ2-7|NA
TGTGCCACCAGCGCAGCAGTGGTAGCCTACGAGCAGTACTTC
CATSAAVVAYEQYF
>TRBV7-9|NA|TRBJ2-3|NA
TGTGCCAGCAGCCCTAATCTGGATACGCAGTATTTT
CASSPNLDTQYF
>TRBV7-2|NA|TRBJ2-2|NA
TGTGCCTGCCGTAGGCCCCCGAACACCGGGGAGCTGTTTTTT
CACRRPPNTGELFF
>TRBV5-1|TRBD1|TRBJ2-1|NA
TGCGCCAGCAGCCCGTTGTCCACGGGACAGGGGGATGAGCAGTTCTTC
CASSPLSTGQGDEQFF
>TRBV7-9|NA|TRBJ2-6|many
TGTGCCAGCAGCTTAGGCTCTGGGGCCAACGTCCTGACTTTC
CASSLGSGANVLTF
>TRBV30|NA|TRBJ1-2|NA
TGTGCCTGGAGTGGTGCGGGGATTAACTATGGCTACACCTTC
CAWSGAGINYGYTF
>TRBV6-1|TRBD1|TRBJ2-1|NA
TGTGCCAGCAGTGAACTCGGACAGGGTTCCGGTGAGCAGTTCTTC
CASSELGQGSGEQFF
>TRBV7-9|NA|TRBJ2-7|few
TGTGCCAGCAGCTTAATGTCGACTGGTGAGCAGTACTTC
CASSLMSTGEQYF
>TRBV4-2|NA|TRBJ1-5|NA
TGTGCCAGCAGCCAAGAGCCAGGGGTTTGGAATCAGCCCCAGCATTTT
CASSQEPGVWNQPQHF
>TRBV13|NA|TRBJ2-7|NA
TGTGCCAGCAGCTTCGCCGGGTCGGATCCCAAGCAGTACTTC
CASSFAGSDPKQYF
>TRBV30|NA|TRBJ2-7|NA
TGTGCCTGGAGTGACCGCTACAGGGCCTCTGCCGAGCAGTACTTC
CAWSDRYRASAEQYF
>TRBV2|NA|TRBJ1-5|NA
TGTGCCAGCAGTGTTGGCAGGGTCGGGGGCAATCAGCCCCAGCATTTT
CASSVGRVGGNQPQHF
>TRBV25-1|NA|TRBJ2-7|NA
TGTGCCAGCAGTGAATCTAAAGGGATGTCCTACGAGCAGTACTTC
CASSESKGMSYEQYF